One sample yielded the 15 T cell receptor beta chains listed below, sequenced in a study of shared clonotypes between healthy human individuals. Libraries were prepared by immunoSEQ multiplex PCR; TCRdb keeps only in-frame clonotypes and omits some of them. The repertoire holds 550,000 to 750,000 clones, with roughly 94% as singletons. Cells designated naive CD8 were CD45RO-negative and were positively selected for CCR7, with terminally differentiated effector memory CD45RA+ cells excluded. Sequencing was carried out using naive CD8+ T cells sorted from blood. These receptors were collected from a man aged 25-45 years in good health.

This clone appeared once. The chain employs TRBV6-6 and TRBJ2-7, with D perhaps matching TRBD1 (6 bases). V lost 2 bases to trimming and J lost 5 bases, with 19 bases between them. CDR3 size: 16 residues. Germline lookup yields CDR1 MNHNY and CDR2 SVGAGI (reference sequence). Here the CDR3 DNA reads TGTGCCAGCAGTTACACAAAAACAGGGCGGGCCGACGAGCAGTACTTC. Its protein product is CASSYTKTGRADEQYF.

Written as DNA, the CDR3 is TGTGCCAGTAGTATAATCCGTGCCGGGGAGCTGTTTTTT. This encodes CASSIIRAGELFF. This rearrangement joins TRBV19 to TRBJ2-2; D is unclear. The CDR3 has 13 amino acids. V shed 2 bases and J shed 6 bases, with 7 bases lying between them. The V gene's germline CDR1 is LNHDA and CDR2 SQIVND (reference sequence).

J is TRBJ2-1 and V is TRBV7-3; TRBD2 might be the D (6 bases). Germline values: CDR1 SGHTA, CDR2 FQGTGA. The CDR3 spans 14 residues. V lost 2 bases and J 5 bases, leaving 10 bases between the germline ends. This chain's CDR3 is CASSLAGSNNEQFF. Written as DNA, the CDR3 is TGTGCCAGCAGCTTAGCGGGATCGAACAATGAGCAGTTCTTC.

This chain uses TRBV7-6 with TRBJ2-7; TRBD1 agrees at 9 bases. The germline CDR1 and CDR2 sequences are SGHVS and FNYEAQ. The CDR3 has 15 amino acids. V was clipped by 5 bases and J by 3 bases; unmatched bases: 8. CDR3 in amino acids: CASSRSGTGFYEQYF. CDR3 coding DNA: TGTGCCAGCAGCCGTTCCGGGACAGGGTTCTACGAGCAGTACTTC.

The V and J genes are TRBV10-1 and TRBJ2-1, with TRBD1 matching 10 bases. Trimming at V came to 0 bases and at J to 6 bases, leaving 5 bases not matched to a gene. CDR3 length: 16 amino acids. In germline, CDR1 is WNHNN, CDR2 SYGVQD (reference sequence). The CDR3 DNA follows: TGCGCCAGCAGTGAGTCTGCTTGGACAGGGGGCAATGAGCAGTTCTTC. Translated, it gives CASSESAWTGGNEQFF.

The chain employs TRBV7-9 and TRBJ2-5; D ambiguous. Germline values: CDR1 SEHNR, CDR2 FQNEAQ (reference sequence). V was shortened by 1 base and J by 4 bases, with 13 bases between the two germline ends. This CDR3 is 15 amino acids long. CDR3: CASSLDRALAETQYF. CDR3 bases: TGTGCCAGCAGCTTAGACCGGGCCCTGGCAGAGACCCAGTACTTC.

The chain couples TRBV7-9 to TRBJ1-1; the D gene is possibly TRBD1 (5 bases). This CDR3 is built from 14 residues. Germline V gene lookup returns CDR1 SEHNR and CDR2 FQNEAQ (reference sequence). Trimming took 5 bases from V and 3 from J, leaving 13 bases between them. The CDR3 sequence: CASSNRTSDTEAFF. The CDR3 DNA sequence: TGTGCCAGCAGCAACCGGACATCCGACACTGAAGCTTTCTTT.

The rearrangement links TRBV29-1 to TRBJ2-5; D ambiguous. This CDR3 spans 14 amino acids. The germline gives CDR1 SQVTM, CDR2 ANQGSEA. V was cut by 0 bases and J by 0 bases, with 8 bases left in between. The CDR3 region is CSVEDTPNQETQYF. The CDR3 DNA reads TGCAGCGTTGAAGATACCCCCAACCAAGAGACCCAGTACTTC.

The CDR3 reads CASSYSWATEAFF. For the CDR3, the DNA is TGTGCCAGCAGTTACTCTTGGGCCACTGAAGCTTTCTTT. The rearrangement links TRBV6-5 to TRBJ1-1, with D unclear. Between the trimmed V and J ends, which lost 0 bases and 4 bases, there was a span of 6 bases. The germline V gene encodes CDR1 MNHEY and CDR2 SVGAGI. This CDR3 region has 13 residues.

The J gene is TRBJ1-5, the V gene TRBV28; no clear D gene. Trimming left V 1 base short and J 3 bases short, with 7 bases between. The CDR3 consists of 14 residues. Germline CDR1 MDHEN, CDR2 SYDVKM. DNA for the CDR3: TGTGCCAGCAGTTTATTTGGCAACAATCAGCCCCAGCATTTT. Protein sequence: CASSLFGNNQPQHF.

This clone was seen a handful of times. The V gene is TRBV7-3, the J gene TRBJ2-1, with a possible D match to TRBD2 (6 bases). V lost 5 bases, J lost 6 bases, and 11 bases lay in between. There are 13 residues in the CDR3. CDR1 SGHTA and CDR2 FQGTGA come from the germline V gene. CDR3 bases: TGTGCCAGCAGCCCGGGACTCTCCAATGAGCAGTTCTTC. This codes for CASSPGLSNEQFF.

The V and J genes are TRBV27 and TRBJ2-5; weak D call: TRBD2 (6 bases). The CDR3 totals 16 residues. The V end was cut by 0 bases, the J end by 4 bases, with 15 bases between. Germline V gene sequence: CDR1 MNHEY, CDR2 SMNVEV (reference sequence). The DNA of the CDR3 is TGTGCCAGCAGTTTATCTGTTTCGGGAGCAAGAGAGACCCAGTACTTC. Its protein product is CASSLSVSGARETQYF.

This clone came up once. As DNA, the CDR3 is TGTGCCAGCAGTTTATTGCTGGATTGGACTAGCGGGGGTAGATACGAGCAGTACTTC. Amino acid sequence: CASSLLLDWTSGGRYEQYF. V and J are TRBV28 and TRBJ2-7; 13 bases map to TRBD2. The CDR3 is 19 amino acids. Germline V gene lookup returns CDR1 MDHEN and CDR2 SYDVKM. J gave up 4 bases and V 1 base, and 13 bases lay outside the gene matches.

A single count supports this clone. CDR3 sequence reads: CASSSLRDPGEQFF. For the CDR3, the DNA is TGTGCCAGCAGCTCCCTGCGGGACCCTGGTGAGCAGTTCTTC. V usage is TRBV11-2 and J usage is TRBJ2-1, with a tentative D call TRBD2 (6 bases). CDR3 length equals 14 residues. Per the germline V gene, CDR1 is SGHAT and CDR2 is FQNNGV. V was trimmed by 4 bases and J by 9 bases, leaving 16 bases between them.

This clone was seen once. This rearrangement joins TRBV7-2 to TRBJ2-7, with D uncertain. Trimming removed 4 bases from V and 2 bases from J, with 9 bases in between. Germline V gives CDR1 SGHTA, CDR2 FQGNSA. The CDR3 is made up of 13 amino acids. CDR3 in DNA: TGTGCCAGCAGCTCTGAGGCCCCCTACGAGCAGTACTTC. Translating it yields CASSSEAPYEQYF.